The 10 T cell receptor beta chains below all came from one sample that was sequenced in a study of control samples from healthy donors and cancer patients. TCRdb's copy holds only in-frame clones and misses some; the assay was immunoSEQ multiplex PCR. The repertoire has around 130,000 clones, around nine tenths of them found once; the top ten carry 9% to 14%. Sample: blood. These receptors were collected from a man aged 25 to 40 in good health.

V gene TRBV19 combines with J gene TRBJ2-1; 9 nucleotides match TRBD1. There are 14 residues in the CDR3. CDR1 and CDR2 (germline): LNHDA, SQIVND (reference sequence). After removal of 7 bases from V and 6 bases from J, the junction contained 7 bases not matched to a gene. CDR3 amino acids: CASTLQGASNEQFF. CDR3 sequence (DNA): TGTGCCAGTACCCTACAGGGGGCGAGCAATGAGCAGTTCTTC.

This chain links TRBV11-3 with TRBJ2-1; D may be TRBD1 or TRBD2 (6 bases each). Germline lookup yields CDR1 SGHNT and CDR2 YENEEA. The CDR3 has 14 amino acids. V lost 1 base and J 12 bases, leaving 16 bases between the germline ends. The CDR3 protein is CASSLARVRGRQFF. DNA of the CDR3: TGTGCCAGCAGCTTAGCCCGCGTTCGGGGGCGGCAGTTCTTC. The variable domain in full, completed from reference TRBV11-3 and TRBJ2-1, reads EAGVVQSPRYKIIEKKQPVAFWCNPISGHNTLYWYLQNLGQGPELLIRYENEEAVDDSQLPKDRFSAERLKGVDSTLKIQPAELGDSAVYLCASSLARVRGRQFFGPGTRLTVL.

The chain is built from TRBV3-1 (or the pseudogene TRBV3-2) and TRBJ1-1, with D perhaps matching TRBD1 (5 bases). The V end lost 4 bases, the J end lost 2 bases, and 11 bases lay between the germline ends. This CDR3 is built from 14 residues. The germline CDR1 and CDR2 sequences are LGHDT and YNNKEL (reference sequence). The DNA of the CDR3 is TGTGCCAGCAGCCCCGGGGCGGGCAACACTGAAGCTTTCTTT. Protein: CASSPGAGNTEAFF.

This sequence joins TRBV27 and TRBJ1-2; D is undetermined. This CDR3 region has 13 residues. Germline CDR1 and CDR2: MNHEY and SMNVEV (reference sequence). Trimming stripped 5 bases from V and 0 bases from J, with 7 bases between. In DNA, the CDR3 is TGTGCCAGCAGTACAACAACTAACTATGGCTACACCTTC. Residues: CASSTTTNYGYTF.

The rearrangement joins TRBV5-1 to TRBJ1-4, with 8 bases identical to TRBD1. Trimming removed 3 bases from V and 7 bases from J; junction bases left unmatched: 5. CDR1 and CDR2 (germline): SGHRS, YFSETQ. The CDR3 is 14 residues long. The CDR3 DNA reads as TGCGCCAGCAGCTGGACAGGGCCTGGTGAAAAACTGTTTTTT. Residues: CASSWTGPGEKLFF.

The chain employs TRBV5-1 and TRBJ1-3, with TRBD1 matching over 12 bases. The length of the CDR3 is 16 residues. The germline V gene has CDR1 SGHRS and CDR2 YFSETQ. J gave up 4 bases and V 0 bases, and 2 bases lay outside the gene matches. CDR3 region: CASSLGDRGPGNTIYF. CDR3 in DNA: TGCGCCAGCAGCTTGGGGGACAGGGGGCCAGGAAACACCATATATTTT.

The chain carries TRBV5-1 and TRBJ1-1; a possible D gene is TRBD1 (5 bases). V was trimmed by 2 bases and J by 5 bases, leaving 7 bases between them. The CDR3 totals 12 residues. From germline, CDR1 is SGHRS and CDR2 YFSETQ. CDR3 DNA: TGCGCCAGCAGCTTAGGGACGACTGAAGCTTTCTTT. Protein sequence: CASSLGTTEAFF.

Here the CDR3 reads CASSVGSLSGNTIYF. In DNA form, the CDR3 reads TGTGCCAGCAGCGTAGGCAGCCTCTCTGGAAACACCATATATTTT. The chain links TRBV9 to TRBJ1-3; D gene unclear. The V end was cut by 0 bases, the J end by 0 bases, with 7 bases between. The germline CDR1 and CDR2 sequences are SGDLS and YYNGEE. This CDR3 has 15 amino acids.

J is TRBJ1-5 and V is TRBV12-3 or TRBV12-4; no clear D. V lost 6 bases and J 0 bases, leaving 3 bases between the germline ends. The CDR3 contains 12 residues. CDR3 bases: TGTGCCAGCAGGGCTAGCAATCAGCCCCAGCATTTT. It specifies CASRASNQPQHF.

The V and J genes are TRBV30 and TRBJ1-2; no reliable D call. V lost 0 bases, J lost 10 bases, and 15 bases lay in between. The germline gives CDR1 GTSNPN, CDR2 SVGIG (reference sequence). The CDR3 has 13 amino acids. The CDR3 sequence: CAWSVRERHPYTF. The CDR3 coding sequence is TGTGCCTGGAGTGTACGAGAGCGCCATCCCTACACCTTC.